These 27 T cell receptor beta chains originate from one sample sequenced in a study of blood T cell repertoires in COVID-19. Repertoires were generated with immunoSEQ multiplex PCR, while TCRdb's copy carries only in-frame clones and drops some. The sample has 180,000 or so clones; roughly nine tenths are singletons. Sequenced material: peripheral blood. These TCRs come from a man between 35 and 55 years old with acute or convalescent COVID-19.

This chain links TRBV18 with TRBJ1-1; 7 nucleotides agree with TRBD1. V gave up 2 bases and J gave up 2 bases; unmatched junction bases: 8. The CDR3 extends over 16 amino acids. Germline V lookup: CDR1 KGHSH, CDR2 LQKENI. The CDR3 sequence: CASSPSLGTVNTEAFF. The CDR3 DNA follows: TGTGCCAGCTCACCAAGTCTCGGGACAGTTAACACTGAAGCTTTCTTT.

The chain couples TRBV20-1 to TRBJ1-2; D is uncertain. V was pared by 0 bases and J by 8 bases, with 7 bases between. Per germline, CDR1 DFQATT and CDR2 SNEGSKA (reference sequence). The CDR3 length is 11 residues. CDR3 protein: CSARDLLGYTF. The DNA for the CDR3 is TGCAGTGCTAGAGATTTATTAGGCTACACCTTC.

This clone was detected only once. The chain couples TRBV7-2 to TRBJ1-2; 10 bases align to TRBD1. The CDR3 is made up of 15 amino acids. CDR1 SGHTA and CDR2 FQGNSA come from the germline V gene. Trimming at V came to 3 bases and at J to 0 bases, leaving 1 base not matched to a gene. CDR3 nucleotides: TGTGCCAGCAGCTTTGACAGGGGGCCTAACTATGGCTACACCTTC. Amino acid sequence: CASSFDRGPNYGYTF.

The CDR3 here is CASSPGSGTLTNEKLFF. The CDR3 DNA reads as TGTGCCAGCAGCCCCGGGAGCGGGACCCTCACAAATGAAAAACTGTTTTTT. The chain combines TRBV3-1 (or the pseudogene TRBV3-2) with TRBJ1-4, with a tentative D call TRBD1 (5 bases). Germline CDR1 reads LGHDT; CDR2 reads YNNKEL (reference sequence). CDR3 length: 17 residues. Trimming cost V 4 bases and J 5 bases, with 20 bases left between them.

The J gene is TRBJ1-4, the V gene TRBV4-1, with 8 nucleotides matching TRBD1. Germline assignment: CDR1 MGHRA and CDR2 YSYEKL. The trim removed 2 bases at V and 6 bases at J, leaving 5 bases unmatched. The CDR3 has 15 amino acids. CDR3 sequence reads: CASSQRQGSDEKLFF. CDR3 coding DNA: TGCGCCAGCAGCCAAAGACAGGGGTCCGATGAAAAACTGTTTTTT.

This clone has a handful of counts. The chain joins TRBV10-1 to TRBJ2-7; the match to TRBD1 covers 9 bases. Germline-derived CDR1 and CDR2 are WNHNN and SYGVQD (reference sequence). Unmatched junction bases numbered 7, after V lost 4 bases and J lost 6 bases. The CDR3 extends over 14 amino acids. The CDR3 region is CASSAGQGSSEQYF. The CDR3 coding sequence is TGCGCCAGCAGTGCCGGACAGGGGAGCAGCGAGCAGTACTTC.

The J gene is TRBJ2-7, the V gene TRBV7-2; D might be TRBD2 (7 bases). Germline CDR1 is SGHTA and CDR2 is FQGNSA. This CDR3 has 16 residues. V dropped 8 bases and J dropped 0 bases, with 20 bases sitting between them. CDR3 bases: TGTGCCAGCGGCCTGAAGGGGGGGGTGGTCTCCTACGAGCAGTACTTC. It translates to CASGLKGGVVSYEQYF.

The chain couples TRBV11-2 to TRBJ1-1; D is unresolved. This CDR3 region has 13 residues. From germline, CDR1 is SGHAT and CDR2 FQNNGV. Trimming removed 0 bases from V and 4 bases from J, with 6 bases in between. CDR3 amino acids: CASSLERSTEAFF. CDR3 DNA sequence: TGTGCCAGCAGCTTAGAGAGAAGCACTGAAGCTTTCTTT.

The chain carries TRBV9 and TRBJ2-5, with 10 bases identical to TRBD2. The CDR3 loop spans 16 amino acids. The V gene end was trimmed by 0 bases and the J gene end by 2 bases; junction bases not matched to a gene: 4. CDR1 is SGDLS and CDR2 is YYNGEE in the germline V gene. The CDR3 region is CASSVEIAGGQETQYF. CDR3 sequence (DNA): TGTGCCAGCAGCGTAGAGATAGCGGGGGGTCAAGAGACCCAGTACTTC.

V gene TRBV28 combines with J gene TRBJ2-1; 7 positions match TRBD2. Germline V CDR1 and CDR2: MDHEN, SYDVKM. The CDR3 contains 14 residues. With V trimmed by 3 bases and J by 6 bases, 5 bases remained unmatched. In DNA, the CDR3 is TGTGCCAGCAGTTTCCAGGGACTATCCAATGAGCAGTTCTTC. The encoded protein is CASSFQGLSNEQFF.

V gene TRBV1 combines with J gene TRBJ2-7; the table's D gene call, TRBD2, was not cross checked with the DNA. TRBV1 is described as a pseudogene. This CDR3 has 22 residues. CDR3 region: CTSSQLSRCRPRGAGGPHEQYF. The DNA of the CDR3 is TGCACCAGCAGCCAACTCTCGCGGTGCCGGCCGAGGGGAGCGGGGGGGCCACACGAGCAGTACTTC.

The gene calls are TRBV4-1 and TRBJ1-1; 8 nucleotides agree with TRBD1. The CDR3 is made up of 14 amino acids. The germline V gene encodes CDR1 MGHRA and CDR2 YSYEKL. V lost 8 bases, J lost 1 base, and 6 bases stayed unmatched. CDR3 protein: CASGAGTGNTEAFF. CDR3 nucleotides: TGCGCCAGCGGGGCCGGGACAGGGAACACTGAAGCTTTCTTT.

The chain combines TRBV30 with TRBJ1-1; maybe TRBD1 (5 bases). Germline values: CDR1 GTSNPN, CDR2 SVGIG (reference sequence). With 2 bases removed from V and 4 bases from J, the gap between germline ends came to 14 bases. The CDR3 spans 14 residues. The CDR3 DNA follows: TGTGCCTGGAGTCCCGGGGGAGGGGCCACTGAAGCTTTCTTT. As protein: CAWSPGGGATEAFF.

The chain uses TRBV2 and TRBJ2-1; possibly TRBD1 for D (6 bases). Trimming pared 6 bases from V and 7 bases from J, leaving 13 bases between. This CDR3 spans 13 amino acids. Germline lookup yields CDR1 SNHLY and CDR2 FYNNEI. This CDR3 reads CASRRDTVNEQFF. The CDR3 DNA reads as TGTGCCAGCAGGAGGGACACGGTTAATGAGCAGTTCTTC.

The sample holds one count of this clone. J is TRBJ1-2 and V is TRBV6-5; 8 nucleotides match TRBD1. This CDR3 has 13 residues. Germline CDR1 MNHEY, CDR2 SVGAGI. The V gene end was trimmed by 6 bases and the J gene end by 4 bases; junction bases not matched to a gene: 4. Here the CDR3 reads CASSRGPPYGYTF. The CDR3 DNA reads as TGTGCCAGCAGCAGGGGGCCTCCCTATGGCTACACCTTC.

The chain is built from TRBV7-8 and TRBJ1-2; tentatively, D is TRBD1 (6 bases). Trimming removed 3 bases from V and 4 bases from J, with 12 bases in between. CDR1 SGHVS and CDR2 FQNEAQ come from the germline V gene. The CDR3 runs 14 residues. This CDR3 is CASSFTQGSYGYTF. As DNA, the CDR3 is TGTGCCAGCAGCTTTACACAGGGTAGCTATGGCTACACCTTC.

This sequence joins TRBV3-1 (or the pseudogene TRBV3-2) and TRBJ1-3; D remains ambiguous. The CDR3 is 14 residues long. The germline gives CDR1 LGHDT, CDR2 YNNKEL (reference sequence). With 4 bases removed from V and 0 bases from J, the gap between germline ends came to 7 bases. The CDR3 loop reads CASSPVSSGNTIYF. DNA of the CDR3: TGTGCCAGCAGCCCCGTCAGCTCTGGAAACACCATATATTTT.

The CDR3 protein is CASSTPASRETQYF. The DNA for the CDR3 is TGTGCCAGCAGCACTCCGGCCTCGCGGGAGACCCAGTACTTC. The chain links TRBV5-6 to TRBJ2-5, with D uncertain. Germline V gene lookup returns CDR1 SGHDT and CDR2 YYEEEE. V lost 4 bases, J lost 5 bases, and 15 bases lay in between. The CDR3 is made up of 14 amino acids.

V is TRBV9 and J is TRBJ2-7, with 8 positions matching TRBD2. The germline CDR1 and CDR2 sequences are SGDLS and YYNGEE. The ends lost 0 bases at V and 2 bases at J; junction bases unmatched: 10. The CDR3 is 17 amino acids. The CDR3 DNA reads as TGTGCCAGCAGCGTAGGCCCGGGGGGGCCGAGGGCCTACGAGCAGTACTTC. Its protein product is CASSVGPGGPRAYEQYF.

The chain combines TRBV19 with TRBJ1-1; 9 nucleotides match TRBD1. From germline, CDR1 is LNHDA and CDR2 SQIVND (reference sequence). The CDR3 has 14 amino acids. V dropped 8 bases and J dropped 10; count of bases not matched to a gene: 14. CDR3 region: CASGNGRTGARAFF. The CDR3 bases are TGTGCCAGTGGCAACGGAAGGACAGGGGCACGAGCTTTCTTT. Complete variable domain (other parts from reference TRBV19 and TRBJ1-1): DGGITQSPKYLFRKEGQNVTLSCEQNLNHDAMYWYRQDPGQGLRLIYYSQIVNDFQKGDIAEGYSVSREKKESFPLTVTSAQKNPTAFYLCASGNGRTGARAFFGQGTRLTVV.

This clone was counted between two and nine times. The gene calls are TRBV6-6 and TRBJ1-2; no definite D call. Trimming stripped 8 bases from V and 4 bases from J, with 14 bases between. CDR3 length equals 13 residues. Germline V lookup: CDR1 MNHNY, CDR2 SVGAGI (reference sequence). In nucleotides, the CDR3 is TGTGCCAGCTTGTTTACGAGAGGCTATGGCTACACCTTC. Protein product: CASLFTRGYGYTF.

The V gene is TRBV6-1, the J gene TRBJ1-1, with D unclear. The CDR3 runs 14 residues. Looked up from germline, CDR1 is MNHNS and CDR2 is SASEGT. V gave up 3 bases and J gave up 2 bases, with 10 bases separating them. The CDR3 DNA is TGTGCCAGCAGTGAGAGGCCCCCTAACACTGAAGCTTTCTTT. Residues: CASSERPPNTEAFF.

The chain combines TRBV5-4 with TRBJ2-2, with TRBD1 identical over 9 bases. The CDR3 has 15 amino acids. CDR1 is SGHNT, CDR2 YYREEE, per germline (reference sequence). With 6 bases clipped from V and 0 bases from J, the junction kept 3 bases outside the gene matches. DNA of the CDR3: TGTGCCAGCAACGACAGGGGGACGAACACCGGGGAGCTGTTTTTT. Translation gives CASNDRGTNTGELFF.

The chain joins TRBV9 to TRBJ1-4; no reliable D call. Germline CDR1 SGDLS, CDR2 YYNGEE. V lost 4 bases, J lost 8 bases, and 12 bases lay in between. This CDR3 contains 13 residues. The CDR3 sequence: CASSPDFGEKLFF. The CDR3 bases are TGTGCCAGCAGCCCCGACTTTGGGGAAAAACTGTTTTTT.

The table lists this clone with a few counts. V and J are TRBV6-6 and TRBJ1-1; TRBD1 agrees at 7 bases. J was trimmed by 6 bases and V by 8 bases; bases with no gene match: 12. The CDR3 covers 14 residues. Germline V gene sequence: CDR1 MNHNY, CDR2 SVGAGI (reference sequence). DNA for the CDR3: TGTGCCAGCTCTGACAGGGCTTTAGTACCTGAAGCTTTCTTT. Translating it yields CASSDRALVPEAFF.

The rearrangement links TRBV10-2 to TRBJ2-5; 8 bases are a match to TRBD1. CDR3 length equals 16 residues. Trimming took 8 bases from V and 0 from J; bases not matched to a gene: 11. Germline CDR1 and CDR2: WSHSY and SAAADI. The CDR3 sequence: CASLGSGTGDQETQYF. The CDR3 coding sequence is TGCGCCAGCTTGGGGAGTGGGACAGGAGACCAAGAGACCCAGTACTTC.

A single count supports this clone. J is TRBJ1-5 and V is TRBV3-1 (or the pseudogene TRBV3-2); D is uncertain. V was pared by 1 base and J by 7 bases, with 11 bases between. The CDR3 covers 14 residues. The germline CDR1 and CDR2 sequences are LGHDT and YNNKEL (reference sequence). The CDR3 sequence is CASSQGFPGQPQHF. CDR3 sequence (DNA): TGTGCCAGCAGCCAAGGCTTTCCGGGACAGCCCCAGCATTTT.